The source of this T cell receptor (beta chain) is a study of Ad26.COV2.S vaccination and SARS-CoV-2 variants. As concerns this clone: Its antigen is as yet unknown.

Study-level results: Vaccinated and placebo-treated recipients had similar non-spike TCR breadth. The placebo group had lower spike-specific TCR breadth than the vaccine recipients did. Total T cell responses were possibly underestimated by TCR breadth and depth analyses. Substantial post-vaccination breadth of spike-specific CD8+ and CD4+ T cell responses was reported.

With V trimmed by 1 base and J by 8 bases, 0 bases remained unmatched. The germline CDR1 and CDR2 sequences are SGHNT and YENEEA. The CDR3 loop spans 13 amino acids. Clones were read by immunoSEQ multiplex PCR, and TCRdb kept only the in-frame ones, dropping some. Counted here are about 350,000 clones, around 92% occurring once; the ten biggest clones make up under 4%. Sequenced material: peripheral blood, taken after recovery from COVID-19. This sequence was found in a human donor who had recovered from COVID-19. V is TRBV11-3 and J is TRBJ2-1; 9 bases align to TRBD1. The CDR3 DNA reads as TGTGCCAGCAGCTTAGGGGACAGGGATGAGCAGTTCTTC. Amino acid sequence: CASSLGDRDEQFF.